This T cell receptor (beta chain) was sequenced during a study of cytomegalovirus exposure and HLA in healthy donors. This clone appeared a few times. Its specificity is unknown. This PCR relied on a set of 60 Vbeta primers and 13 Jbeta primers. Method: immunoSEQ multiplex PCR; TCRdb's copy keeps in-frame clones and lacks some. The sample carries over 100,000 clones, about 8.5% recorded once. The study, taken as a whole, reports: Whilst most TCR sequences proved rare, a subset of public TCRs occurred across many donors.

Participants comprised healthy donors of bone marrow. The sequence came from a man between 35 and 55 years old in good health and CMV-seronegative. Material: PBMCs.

CDR3 DNA sequence: TGTGCCAGTAGTCCCCTAGCGGGGAACACCTACGAGCAGTACTTC. It encodes CASSPLAGNTYEQYF. V is TRBV19 and J is TRBJ2-7; 9 positions agree with TRBD2. The length of the CDR3 is 15 residues. CDR1 is LNHDA, CDR2 SQIVND, per germline (reference sequence). J lost 2 bases, V lost 5 bases, and 7 bases had no gene match. The full variable domain, with the rest looked up from reference TRBV19 and TRBJ2-7, is DGGITQSPKYLFRKEGQNVTLSCEQNLNHDAMYWYRQDPGQGLRLIYYSQIVNDFQKGDIAEGYSVSREKKESFPLTVTSAQKNPTAFYLCASSPLAGNTYEQYFGPGTRLTVT.